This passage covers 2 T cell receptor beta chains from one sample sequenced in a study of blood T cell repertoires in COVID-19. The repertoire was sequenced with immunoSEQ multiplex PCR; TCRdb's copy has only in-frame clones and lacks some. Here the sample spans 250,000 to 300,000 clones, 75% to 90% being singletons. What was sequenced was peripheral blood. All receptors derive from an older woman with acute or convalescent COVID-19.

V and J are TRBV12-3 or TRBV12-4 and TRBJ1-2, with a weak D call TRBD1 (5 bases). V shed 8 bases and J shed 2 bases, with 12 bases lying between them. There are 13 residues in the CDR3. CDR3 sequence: CASGRGVNYGYTF. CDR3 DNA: TGTGCCAGCGGACGGGGGGTCAACTATGGCTACACCTTC.

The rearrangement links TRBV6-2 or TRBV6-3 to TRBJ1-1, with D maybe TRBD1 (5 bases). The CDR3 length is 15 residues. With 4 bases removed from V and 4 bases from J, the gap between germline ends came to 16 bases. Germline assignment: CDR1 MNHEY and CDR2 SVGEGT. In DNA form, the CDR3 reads TGTGCCAGCAGTTCCTACTCCCAGGGATCCACTGAAGCTTTCTTT. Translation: CASSSYSQGSTEAFF.